One and the same sample provided the 13 T cell receptor beta chains below, sequenced in a study of Ad26.COV2.S vaccination and SARS-CoV-2 variants. The data were produced by immunoSEQ multiplex PCR, yet TCRdb's version contains in-frame clones alone and is incomplete. The sample shows under 150,000 clones, approximately 90% of them seen only once. The sample consisted of peripheral blood, taken after recovery from COVID-19. These receptors originate from a human donor who had recovered from COVID-19.

This clone was recorded only once. CDR3: CASSLPSGDEQYF. The CDR3 bases are TGTGCCAGCAGCCTCCCAAGCGGGGACGAGCAGTACTTC. This chain joins TRBV7-9 and TRBJ2-7; 7 nucleotides match TRBD2. The V segment lost 5 bases and the J segment 5 bases; nucleotides outside the gene matches: 6. The CDR3 is made up of 13 amino acids. The germline V gene encodes CDR1 SEHNR and CDR2 FQNEAQ (reference sequence).

The genes are TRBV18 and TRBJ1-1, with 10 bases fitting TRBD1. V shed 2 bases, J shed 4 bases, and the junction held 13 bases outside the gene matches. CDR3 length: 18 residues. Germline V gene lookup returns CDR1 KGHSH and CDR2 LQKENI. In DNA form, the CDR3 reads TGTGCCAGCTCACCATGGGCCGGGACAGGGGCCTCCGGCACTGAAGCTTTCTTT. Its protein is CASSPWAGTGASGTEAFF.

Worth noting for this clone: Different DNA sequences within this sample yield the same CDR3. The chain employs TRBV6-5 and TRBJ2-7, with D hard to call. The germline V gene encodes CDR1 MNHEY and CDR2 SVGAGI. Trimming removed 6 bases from V and 7 bases from J, with 16 bases in between. This CDR3 spans 13 amino acids. In DNA form, the CDR3 reads TGTGCCAGCAGCTATGACCCCCTCTATGAGCAGTACTTC. It translates to CASSYDPLYEQYF.

V and J are TRBV11-2 and TRBJ2-7, with D possibly matching TRBD1 (5 bases). V was cut by 5 bases and J by 7 bases, with 24 bases left in between. The CDR3 extends over 16 amino acids. Per the germline V gene, CDR1 is SGHAT and CDR2 is FQNNGV. The DNA for the CDR3 is TGTGCCAGCAGCCACCTCCCCATCGCAGGGCTAGGGGAGCAGTACTTC. Amino acids: CASSHLPIAGLGEQYF.

V and J are TRBV27 and TRBJ2-7, with D possibly TRBD1 on 6 matching bases. The CDR3 has 14 residues. V lost 3 bases to trimming and J lost 6 bases, with 15 bases between them. The germline V gene encodes CDR1 MNHEY and CDR2 SMNVEV (reference sequence). CDR3 sequence: CASSLDSRWREQYF. The CDR3 DNA reads as TGTGCCAGCAGTTTGGACAGCCGGTGGCGCGAGCAGTACTTC.

This chain connects TRBV20-1 to TRBJ1-2; D is ambiguous. Trimming shortened V by 8 bases and J by 4 bases, and 11 bases separated the two germline ends. The CDR3 is 11 residues long. Germline V gene sequence: CDR1 DFQATT, CDR2 SNEGSKA (reference sequence). This CDR3 is CSSLVGYGYTF. The CDR3 DNA follows: TGCAGTTCCCTCGTGGGCTATGGCTACACCTTC.

The chain combines TRBV28 with TRBJ2-1; 8 bases are shared with TRBD2. The germline gives CDR1 MDHEN, CDR2 SYDVKM. CDR3 length: 16 residues. J lost 4 bases, V lost 0 bases, and 5 bases had no gene match. The CDR3, as DNA: TGTGCCAGCAGTTTATGGAGCGGGGGCGCTTACAATGAGCAGTTCTTC. This encodes CASSLWSGGAYNEQFF.

The chain is built from TRBV24-1 and TRBJ1-5; tentatively, D is TRBD1 (6 bases). The CDR3 covers 13 residues. Trimming removed 7 bases from V and 7 bases from J, with 13 bases in between. CDR1 and CDR2 (germline): KGHDR, SFDVKD. DNA of the CDR3: TGTGCCACCAGCAGGGGATGGAAGCAGCCCCAGCATTTT. Translation: CATSRGWKQPQHF.

The chain uses TRBV7-8 and TRBJ1-2; D not certain. Looked up from germline, CDR1 is SGHVS and CDR2 is FQNEAQ. There are 15 residues in the CDR3. V lost 5 bases to trimming and J lost 2 bases, with 15 bases between them. DNA for the CDR3: TGTGCCAGCAGCCGCCGTGATTGGATGAACTATGGCTACACCTTC. Translated, it gives CASSRRDWMNYGYTF.

This clone has only one observation. The rearrangement joins TRBV5-6 to TRBJ2-1; 8 nucleotides align to TRBD1. Germline trimming cut 4 bases from V and 8 bases from J; bases unmatched to any gene: 14. CDR3 length equals 16 residues. From germline, CDR1 is SGHDT and CDR2 YYEEEE. The CDR3 spells CASSVRQGTGSYEQFF. The DNA for the CDR3 is TGTGCCAGCAGCGTGAGACAGGGGACTGGTTCGTATGAGCAGTTCTTC.

This clone was seen only a few times. This chain joins TRBV5-3 and TRBJ1-2; 7 bases fit TRBD1. TRBV5-3 is an open reading frame whose function is uncertain. The J segment lost 1 base and the V segment lost 5 bases, leaving 8 bases of the junction unmatched. This CDR3 has 15 residues. Written as DNA, the CDR3 is TGTGCCAGAAGATCCGGGACAGATTTTAACTATGGCTACACCTTC. Residues: CARRSGTDFNYGYTF.

The chain employs TRBV7-2 and TRBJ1-6, with D unresolved. Trimming took off 5 bases at V and 6 bases at J, with 14 bases between the two ends. Germline-derived CDR1 and CDR2 are SGHTA and FQGNSA. CDR3 size: 15 residues. The DNA for the CDR3 is TGTGCCAGCAGCCCCCGCCCCGGATCTAATTCACCCCTCCACTTT. Protein sequence: CASSPRPGSNSPLHF. Combining the CDR3 with reference TRBV7-2 and TRBJ1-6 gives the whole variable domain GAGVSQSPSNKVTEKGKDVELRCDPISGHTALYWYRQSLGQGLEFLIYFQGNSAPDKSGLPSDRFSAERTGGSVSTLTIQRTQQEDSAVYLCASSPRPGSNSPLHFGNGTRLTVT.

This rearrangement joins TRBV29-1 to TRBJ1-2, with 8 positions matching TRBD1. The CDR3 covers 13 residues. The germline gives CDR1 SQVTM, CDR2 ANQGSEA. Trimming took 8 bases from V and 6 from J; bases not matched to a gene: 11. CDR3 protein: CSTGVRGRDGYTF. The CDR3 DNA is TGCAGCACGGGGGTCAGGGGGCGGGATGGCTACACCTTC.